These T cell receptor beta chains were read from a single sample in a study of molecular identifiers for immune sequencing clone quantification. One entry per CDR3 protein results from TCRdb running MiXCR on the PCR reads. The sample has about 65,000 distinct CDR3 sequences, about 18% seen once; the top ten hold roughly 1.5%. The sequenced material came from naive CD8+ T cells from blood, with Jurkat cell RNA spiked in. These receptor sequences come from a human donor in good health. Some libraries in this study had Jurkat cell RNA spiked in. CDR3s include the opening cysteine and the closing phenylalanine or tryptophan. Each record gives: D gene, J gene, V gene, clone size, CDR3 protein, CDR3 DNA. The D gene is left open where the match is weak. Expanded clones get a size class; other rows say once, few or many, or leave the size out.

D gene: .
J gene: TRBJ1-1
V gene: TRBV20-1
clone size: many
CDR3 protein: CSARDGLRTEAFF
CDR3 DNA: TGCAGTGCTAGAGATGGACTTCGCACTGAAGCTTTCTTT

D gene: .
J gene: TRBJ2-3
V gene: TRBV7-6
clone size: many
CDR3 protein: CASSLGPDTQYF
CDR3 DNA: TGTGCCAGCAGCTTAGGACCAGATACGCAGTATTTT

D gene: .
J gene: TRBJ1-3
V gene: TRBV28
clone size: many
CDR3 protein: CASSLGGSSGNTIYF
CDR3 DNA: TGTGCCAGCAGTTTAGGGGGGAGCTCTGGAAACACCATATATTTT

D gene: .
J gene: TRBJ2-3
V gene: TRBV27
clone size: .
CDR3 protein: CASSPILAAGGDTQYF
CDR3 DNA: TGTGCCAGCAGCCCAATATTAGCGGCTGGGGGTGATACGCAGTATTTT

D gene: .
J gene: TRBJ1-1
V gene: TRBV29-1
clone size: many
CDR3 protein: CSVEITAGTVNTEAFF
CDR3 DNA: TGCAGCGTTGAAATCACCGCCGGGACGGTGAACACTGAAGCTTTCTTT

D gene: .
J gene: TRBJ1-2
V gene: TRBV9
clone size: many
CDR3 protein: CASSVGASNNYGYTF
CDR3 DNA: TGTGCCAGCAGCGTAGGAGCATCGAATAACTATGGCTACACCTTC

D gene: .
J gene: TRBJ1-2
V gene: TRBV29-1
clone size: many
CDR3 protein: CSVDRQGLSGYTF
CDR3 DNA: TGCAGCGTTGATCGGCAGGGTTTAAGTGGCTACACCTTC

D gene: TRBD1
J gene: TRBJ2-1
V gene: TRBV27
clone size: many
CDR3 protein: CASSLDGTGYNEQFF
CDR3 DNA: TGTGCCAGCAGTTTAGACGGGACAGGGTACAATGAGCAGTTCTTC

D gene: .
J gene: TRBJ2-7
V gene: TRBV7-9
clone size: few
CDR3 protein: CASSPSGNAYEQYF
CDR3 DNA: TGTGCCAGCAGCCCCTCAGGGAATGCCTACGAGCAGTACTTC

D gene: TRBD2
J gene: TRBJ2-1
V gene: TRBV24-1
clone size: many
CDR3 protein: CATSEGTSGSVDEQFF
CDR3 DNA: TGTGCCACCAGTGAAGGGACTAGCGGGAGTGTCGATGAGCAGTTCTTC

D gene: .
J gene: TRBJ2-1
V gene: TRBV30
clone size: many
CDR3 protein: CAWSVVAGEGEQFF
CDR3 DNA: TGTGCCTGGAGTGTAGTAGCAGGGGAGGGTGAGCAGTTCTTC

D gene: .
J gene: TRBJ2-7
V gene: TRBV15
clone size: many
CDR3 protein: CATSIGLAAYEQYF
CDR3 DNA: TGTGCCACCAGCATAGGACTGGCCGCCTACGAGCAGTACTTC

D gene: .
J gene: TRBJ1-2
V gene: TRBV13
clone size: many
CDR3 protein: CASSLGNSGTGYTF
CDR3 DNA: TGTGCCAGCAGCTTAGGCAACAGCGGTACTGGCTACACCTTC

D gene: .
J gene: TRBJ2-5
V gene: TRBV11-2
clone size: many
CDR3 protein: CASSLGPPARTQETQYF
CDR3 DNA: TGTGCCAGCAGCTTGGGTCCTCCGGCGCGGACGCAAGAGACCCAGTACTTC

D gene: .
J gene: TRBJ1-2
V gene: TRBV20-1
clone size: .
CDR3 protein: CRAGGQGNYGYTF
CDR3 DNA: TGCAGGGCGGGCGGGCAGGGCAACTATGGCTACACCTTC

D gene: TRBD1
J gene: TRBJ1-1
V gene: TRBV15
clone size: many
CDR3 protein: CATSSPRTGPNTEAFF
CDR3 DNA: TGTGCCACCAGCAGTCCCAGGACAGGCCCGAACACTGAAGCTTTCTTT

D gene: .
J gene: TRBJ2-1
V gene: TRBV7-9
clone size: few
CDR3 protein: CASSLVRVSYNEQFF
CDR3 DNA: TGTGCCAGCAGCTTAGTACGGGTATCCTACAATGAGCAGTTCTTC

D gene: .
J gene: TRBJ2-1
V gene: TRBV24-1
clone size: few
CDR3 protein: CATSDLIGHNNEQFF
CDR3 DNA: TGTGCCACCAGTGATTTGATAGGACATAACAATGAGCAGTTCTTC

D gene: TRBD2
J gene: TRBJ2-5
V gene: TRBV10-3
clone size: many
CDR3 protein: CAISESTSAQETQYF
CDR3 DNA: TGTGCCATCAGTGAGTCGACTAGCGCGCAAGAGACCCAGTACTTC

D gene: .
J gene: TRBJ2-7
V gene: TRBV10-2
clone size: many
CDR3 protein: CASSEISYEQYF
CDR3 DNA: TGCGCCAGCAGTGAGATCTCCTACGAGCAGTACTTC

D gene: .
J gene: TRBJ1-2
V gene: TRBV12-3/TRBV12-4
clone size: many
CDR3 protein: CASRTPRTARIYGYTF
CDR3 DNA: TGTGCCAGCAGGACCCCGAGGACAGCCAGAATCTATGGCTACACCTTC

D gene: TRBD2
J gene: TRBJ2-2
V gene: TRBV28
clone size: many
CDR3 protein: CATTSGRLAGELFF
CDR3 DNA: TGTGCGACCACCAGCGGGAGATTGGCCGGGGAGCTGTTTTTT

D gene: .
J gene: TRBJ2-1
V gene: TRBV11-2
clone size: many
CDR3 protein: CASSFYLAVSSYNEQFF
CDR3 DNA: TGTGCCAGCAGCTTCTACTTAGCGGTAAGCTCCTACAATGAGCAGTTCTTC

D gene: TRBD2
J gene: TRBJ2-7
V gene: TRBV10-1
clone size: many
CDR3 protein: CASSDLAGGKYEQYF
CDR3 DNA: TGCGCCAGCAGTGACTTAGCGGGAGGGAAATACGAGCAGTACTTC

D gene: .
J gene: TRBJ2-5
V gene: TRBV7-9
clone size: .
CDR3 protein: CASSLGQAVETQYF
CDR3 DNA: TGTGCCAGCAGCTTGGGCCAGGCGGTGGAGACCCAGTACTTC

D gene: .
J gene: TRBJ2-3
V gene: TRBV20-1
clone size: many
CDR3 protein: CSAPTSGAQYF
CDR3 DNA: TGCAGTGCTCCGACATCGGGCGCGCAGTATTTT

D gene: TRBD2
J gene: TRBJ2-1
V gene: TRBV20-1
clone size: many
CDR3 protein: CSFAPGLVFDEQFF
CDR3 DNA: TGCAGTTTCGCTCCGGGACTAGTTTTCGATGAGCAGTTCTTC

D gene: TRBD2
J gene: TRBJ2-1
V gene: TRBV27
clone size: few
CDR3 protein: CASRAGARYNEQFF
CDR3 DNA: TGTGCCAGCAGGGCGGGAGCCCGCTACAATGAGCAGTTCTTC

D gene: TRBD2
J gene: TRBJ2-1
V gene: TRBV27
clone size: .
CDR3 protein: CASSPLAGDGYNEQFF
CDR3 DNA: TGTGCCAGCAGTCCACTAGCGGGTGACGGATACAATGAGCAGTTCTTC

D gene: TRBD2
J gene: TRBJ2-1
V gene: TRBV29-1
clone size: many
CDR3 protein: CSVGGPSGGIDNEQFF
CDR3 DNA: TGCAGCGTTGGGGGTCCTAGCGGGGGGATAGACAATGAGCAGTTCTTC

D gene: .
J gene: TRBJ1-1
V gene: TRBV6-1
clone size: many
CDR3 protein: CAIQKWEAFF
CDR3 DNA: TGTGCCATTCAAAAATGGGAAGCTTTCTTT

D gene: TRBD1
J gene: TRBJ2-1
V gene: TRBV7-2
clone size: many
CDR3 protein: CASSPLWTGEEFF
CDR3 DNA: TGTGCCAGCAGCCCGCTATGGACAGGGGAGGAGTTCTTC

D gene: .
J gene: TRBJ2-3
V gene: TRBV19
clone size: .
CDR3 protein: CASTAGRVTDTQYF
CDR3 DNA: TGTGCCAGTACGGCGGGGCGGGTCACAGATACGCAGTATTTT

D gene: .
J gene: TRBJ1-2
V gene: TRBV7-9
clone size: few
CDR3 protein: CASSLGANYGYTF
CDR3 DNA: TGTGCCAGCAGCTTAGGGGCTAACTATGGCTACACCTTC

D gene: .
J gene: TRBJ2-1
V gene: TRBV1
clone size: .
CDR3 protein: CTSSQESLSTGNNEQFF
CDR3 DNA: TGCACCAGCAGCCAAGAAAGCTTGTCGACGGGCAACAATGAGCAGTTCTTC

D gene: TRBD2
J gene: TRBJ2-1
V gene: TRBV18
clone size: .
CDR3 protein: CASPPVGLAGVYNEQFF
CDR3 DNA: TGTGCCAGCCCACCAGTGGGACTAGCGGGAGTCTACAATGAGCAGTTCTTC

D gene: .
J gene: TRBJ2-7
V gene: TRBV5-6
clone size: .
CDR3 protein: CASSSPGHEQYF
CDR3 DNA: TGTGCCAGCAGCTCCCCGGGCCACGAGCAGTACTTC

D gene: TRBD2
J gene: TRBJ2-3
V gene: TRBV7-9
clone size: many
CDR3 protein: CASSLLASGNSDTQYF
CDR3 DNA: TGTGCCAGCAGCTTATTGGCTAGCGGGAACTCAGATACGCAGTATTTT

D gene: .
J gene: TRBJ1-1
V gene: TRBV2
clone size: few
CDR3 protein: CASMDSPERTEAFF
CDR3 DNA: TGTGCCAGCATGGACAGCCCAGAGCGCACTGAAGCTTTCTTT

D gene: .
J gene: TRBJ1-3
V gene: TRBV10-3
clone size: few
CDR3 protein: CASNSGNTIYF
CDR3 DNA: TGTGCCAGCAACTCTGGAAACACCATATATTTT

D gene: .
J gene: TRBJ2-7
V gene: TRBV29-1
clone size: many
CDR3 protein: CSVGRPSSYEQYF
CDR3 DNA: TGCAGCGTCGGACGGCCGAGCTCCTACGAGCAGTACTTC

D gene: .
J gene: TRBJ1-1
V gene: TRBV7-8
clone size: .
CDR3 protein: CASIPAGTKNTEAFF
CDR3 DNA: TGTGCCAGCATTCCAGCTGGGACAAAGAACACTGAAGCTTTCTTT

D gene: .
J gene: TRBJ2-7
V gene: TRBV27
clone size: .
CDR3 protein: CASSNGGRYEQYF
CDR3 DNA: TGTGCCAGCTCCAATGGGGGGCGATACGAGCAGTACTTC

D gene: .
J gene: TRBJ1-4
V gene: TRBV7-9
clone size: many
CDR3 protein: CASSLSEDEKLFF
CDR3 DNA: TGTGCCAGCAGCTTATCAGAGGATGAAAAACTGTTTTTT

D gene: .
J gene: TRBJ1-5
V gene: TRBV20-1
clone size: many
CDR3 protein: CSARDKSGIEPQHF
CDR3 DNA: TGCAGTGCTAGAGATAAGAGCGGGATTGAGCCCCAGCATTTT

D gene: .
J gene: TRBJ2-1
V gene: TRBV30
clone size: few
CDR3 protein: CAWSPEAFYNEQFF
CDR3 DNA: TGTGCCTGGAGTCCGGAAGCTTTCTACAATGAGCAGTTCTTC

D gene: TRBD1
J gene: TRBJ1-1
V gene: TRBV7-2
clone size: medium-sized
CDR3 protein: CASSKGTGVISEAFF
CDR3 DNA: TGTGCCAGCAGCAAAGGGACAGGGGTAATATCTGAAGCTTTCTTT

D gene: .
J gene: TRBJ2-1
V gene: TRBV4-1
clone size: .
CDR3 protein: CASSLRETYEQFF
CDR3 DNA: TGCGCCAGCAGCCTTCGGGAGACCTACGAGCAGTTCTTC

D gene: .
J gene: TRBJ2-7
V gene: TRBV7-8
clone size: many
CDR3 protein: CASSLRGRPRGNEQYF
CDR3 DNA: TGTGCCAGCAGCTTACGGGGGCGGCCCCGAGGTAACGAGCAGTACTTC

D gene: .
J gene: TRBJ1-1
V gene: TRBV13
clone size: .
CDR3 protein: CASSLLVKGNTEAFF
CDR3 DNA: TGTGCCAGCAGCTTGTTGGTCAAGGGGAACACTGAAGCTTTCTTT

D gene: TRBD1
J gene: TRBJ2-2
V gene: TRBV7-6
clone size: .
CDR3 protein: CASSAIPDRDAVGELFF
CDR3 DNA: TGTGCCAGCAGCGCCATCCCGGACAGGGACGCGGTCGGGGAGCTGTTTTTT

D gene: .
J gene: TRBJ2-5
V gene: TRBV7-9
clone size: many
CDR3 protein: CASSPPNWETQYF
CDR3 DNA: TGTGCCAGCAGCCCTCCGAATTGGGAGACCCAGTACTTC

D gene: TRBD1
J gene: TRBJ1-5
V gene: TRBV27
clone size: many
CDR3 protein: CASSSHATGGNQPQHF
CDR3 DNA: TGTGCCAGCAGTTCACACGCCACAGGGGGCAATCAGCCCCAGCATTTT

D gene: TRBD2
J gene: TRBJ2-5
V gene: TRBV7-9
clone size: many
CDR3 protein: CASSSGTSAPRETQYF
CDR3 DNA: TGTGCCAGCAGCTCCGGGACTAGCGCTCCCCGGGAGACCCAGTACTTC

D gene: .
J gene: TRBJ2-7
V gene: TRBV12-3/TRBV12-4
clone size: many
CDR3 protein: CASSLLGGEQYF
CDR3 DNA: TGTGCCAGCAGTTTATTAGGCGGCGAGCAGTACTTC

D gene: .
J gene: TRBJ2-3
V gene: TRBV9
clone size: many
CDR3 protein: CASSVHTGQVGTDTQYF
CDR3 DNA: TGTGCCAGCAGCGTTCACACCGGGCAAGTGGGCACAGATACGCAGTATTTT

D gene: .
J gene: TRBJ1-5
V gene: TRBV30
clone size: many
CDR3 protein: CAWSPLSNQPQHF
CDR3 DNA: TGTGCCTGGAGTCCGCTTAGCAATCAGCCCCAGCATTTT

D gene: .
J gene: TRBJ2-7
V gene: TRBV3-1
clone size: many
CDR3 protein: CASSSEFSDEQYF
CDR3 DNA: TGTGCCAGCAGCTCAGAGTTCTCGGACGAGCAGTACTTC

D gene: .
J gene: TRBJ2-2
V gene: TRBV4-1
clone size: many
CDR3 protein: CASSLLGPGELFF
CDR3 DNA: TGCGCCAGCAGCCTTTTAGGGCCCGGGGAGCTGTTTTTT

D gene: .
J gene: TRBJ2-7
V gene: TRBV27
clone size: .
CDR3 protein: CASSSTESYEQYF
CDR3 DNA: TGTGCCAGCAGTTCGACAGAATCCTACGAGCAGTACTTC